The 19 T cell receptor beta chains below come from one sample, sequenced in a study of T cells after yellow fever vaccination. TCRdb called the 5' RACE reads again in MiXCR, with one record for every CDR3 protein. The sample includes 250,000 to 400,000 distinct CDR3 sequences, roughly 4% of them seen just once. Sample: PBMCs, taken 5 days after the yellow fever booster vaccination. The source is a man between 18 and 35 years old who received the YFV17D yellow fever vaccine.

This clonotype occurred many times. This chain links TRBV6-2 or TRBV6-3 with TRBJ2-7; D is unresolved. The CDR3 length is 12 residues. V lost 4 bases to trimming and J lost 2 bases, with 6 bases between them. CDR1 is MNHEY and CDR2 is SVGEGT in the germline V gene. CDR3 sequence (DNA): TGTGCCAGCAGTTCCGGGCCCTACGAGCAGTACTTC. Its translation is CASSSGPYEQYF.

The CDR3 spells CASSSTGVGELFF. CDR3 DNA: TGCGCCAGCAGCTCGACAGGGGTCGGGGAGCTGTTTTTT. The V and J genes are TRBV5-1 and TRBJ2-2; 8 nucleotides line up with TRBD1. V lost 3 bases, J lost 7 bases, and 2 bases stayed unmatched. The CDR3 runs 13 residues. Germline V lookup: CDR1 SGHRS, CDR2 YFSETQ.

This clonotype was counted ten times or more. This chain uses TRBV7-2 with TRBJ1-2; possibly TRBD1 for D (6 bases). The ends were cut back, 1 base at V and 5 bases at J, with 11 bases in the middle. From germline, CDR1 is SGHTA and CDR2 FQGNSA. The length of the CDR3 is 14 residues. CDR3 sequence (DNA): TGTGCCAGCAGCTTAGGGGGGACACGTTATGGCTACACCTTC. Amino acid sequence: CASSLGGTRYGYTF.

This clonotype appeared a single time. V is TRBV7-2 and J is TRBJ1-1; the D gene is possibly TRBD1 (5 bases). The CDR3 spans 13 residues. Deletions cut 5 bases from V and 8 bases from J, with 15 bases between. Germline V gene sequence: CDR1 SGHTA, CDR2 FQGNSA. The CDR3 bases are TGTGCCAGCAGCGAAGGCTACTACAGGGAAGCTTTCTTT. It codes for CASSEGYYREAFF.

The chain joins TRBV29-1 to TRBJ2-3; 7 nucleotides match TRBD1. CDR3 length: 15 residues. The germline V gene has CDR1 SQVTM and CDR2 ANQGSEA. J lost 1 base, V lost 2 bases, and 6 bases had no gene match. CDR3 in DNA: TGCAGCGTTGAATCGACAGGGATGGGCACAGATACGCAGTATTTT. It specifies CSVESTGMGTDTQYF.

Many counts were recorded for this clonotype. V and J are TRBV7-3 and TRBJ2-1; D may be TRBD1 or TRBD2 (5 bases each). V lost 5 bases to trimming and J lost 5 bases, with 10 bases between them. CDR1 is SGHTA, CDR2 FQGTGA, per germline. The CDR3 sequence is 13 residues long. This chain's CDR3 is CASSGLGDNEQFF. The CDR3 DNA reads as TGTGCCAGCAGCGGTTTGGGGGACAATGAGCAGTTCTTC.

There are a few counts of this clonotype. This sequence joins TRBV5-4 and TRBJ2-7, with TRBD1 as a possible D gene (5 bases). V was trimmed by 3 bases and J by 2 bases, leaving 15 bases between them. The CDR3 is 15 residues long. The germline V gene encodes CDR1 SGHNT and CDR2 YYREEE (reference sequence). The CDR3 loop reads CASSSQTVRPYEQYF. The CDR3 DNA is TGTGCCAGCAGCTCCCAGACAGTTAGACCCTACGAGCAGTACTTC.

This clonotype was observed a few times. The chain employs TRBV5-6 and TRBJ1-1, with D unresolved. The length of the CDR3 is 16 residues. Per germline, CDR1 SGHDT and CDR2 YYEEEE. V shed 1 base and J shed 1 base, with 14 bases lying between them. The CDR3 protein is CASSLSRRVRNTEAFF. CDR3 sequence (DNA): TGTGCCAGCAGCTTGTCCCGTCGAGTCAGGAACACTGAAGCTTTCTTT. The full variable domain, rest sourced from reference TRBV5-6 and TRBJ1-1, is DAGVTQSPTHLIKTRGQQVTLRCSPKSGHDTVSWYQQALGQGPQFIFQYYEEEERQRGNFPDRFSGHQFPNYSSELNVNALLLGDSALYLCASSLSRRVRNTEAFFGQGTRLTVV.

At least ten counts were recorded for this clonotype. The chain is built from TRBV7-3 and TRBJ2-7; D gene ambiguous. Trimming took 5 bases from V and 9 from J, leaving 8 bases between them. The CDR3 sequence is 10 residues long. Germline CDR1 and CDR2: SGHTA and FQGTGA. CDR3 sequence: CASSGLGQYV. For the CDR3, the DNA is TGTGCCAGCAGCGGGCTGGGGCAGTACGTC.

This sequence joins TRBV4-3 and TRBJ2-1; 8 bases line up with TRBD2. CDR1 and CDR2 from the germline V gene are LGHNA and YSLEER. CDR3 length equals 15 residues. With V trimmed by 9 bases and J by 4 bases, 11 bases remained unmatched. CDR3 DNA sequence: TGCGCCAGTGGGTTAGCGGGGACACCTTACAATGAGCAGTTCTTC. It codes for CASGLAGTPYNEQFF.

This clonotype was picked up many times. This chain connects TRBV4-3 to TRBJ1-2; perhaps TRBD1 as D (6 bases). The CDR3 runs to 16 residues. The V gene lost 4 bases and the J gene lost 5 bases, with 20 bases spanning the gap. The germline gives CDR1 LGHNA, CDR2 YSLEER. CDR3 nucleotide sequence: TGCGCCAGCAGCCTCGGTACGGGGGGCTCCGGATATGGCTACACCTTC. It encodes CASSLGTGGSGYGYTF.

The chain recombines TRBV4-3 with TRBJ2-7; the D gene is possibly TRBD2 (7 bases). The V gene's germline CDR1 is LGHNA and CDR2 YSLEER. Trimming stripped 3 bases from V and 5 bases from J, with 14 bases between. The CDR3 has 14 amino acids. This chain's CDR3 is CASSHRGLSDEQYF. The CDR3 region has the DNA TGCGCCAGCAGCCACAGGGGACTATCGGACGAGCAGTACTTC.

This clonotype was seen at least ten times. The chain employs TRBV9 and TRBJ2-1; D is perhaps TRBD1 (6 bases). The V gene lost 3 bases and the J gene lost 0 bases, with 13 bases spanning the gap. Germline V gene lookup returns CDR1 SGDLS and CDR2 YYNGEE. The CDR3 has 16 amino acids. The CDR3 DNA is TGTGCCAGCAGCGGAAACAGGGTTAGCTCCTACAATGAGCAGTTCTTC. As protein: CASSGNRVSSYNEQFF.

The V gene is TRBV24-1, the J gene TRBJ1-4, with 8 bases matching TRBD1. V dropped 5 bases and J dropped 8; count of bases not matched to a gene: 12. The germline CDR1 and CDR2 sequences are KGHDR and SFDVKD. This CDR3 contains 16 residues. The CDR3, as DNA: TGTGCCACCAGTGCCGGGCGGACAGGGAGTGGAGAAAAACTGTTTTTT. This translates into CATSAGRTGSGEKLFF.

The rearrangement links TRBV7-9 to TRBJ2-3; 13 positions match TRBD2. V shed 5 bases and J 6 bases; nucleotides not matched to a gene: 5. The CDR3 has 15 residues. The germline CDR1 and CDR2 sequences are SEHNR and FQNEAQ (reference sequence). CDR3 residues: CASSPGLAGFDTQYF. Here the CDR3 DNA reads TGTGCCAGCAGCCCGGGACTAGCGGGGTTTGATACGCAGTATTTT.

This clonotype was recorded at least ten times. V is TRBV15 and J is TRBJ1-1; D is uncertain. Between the trimmed V and J ends, which lost 11 bases and 3 bases, there was a span of 16 bases. The CDR3 is 13 residues long. The germline CDR1 and CDR2 sequences are LNHNV and YYDKDF (reference sequence). CDR3 sequence (DNA): TGTGCCGTTGGATCTTGGGCGGACACTGAAGCTTTCTTT. It specifies CAVGSWADTEAFF.

There are a few counts of this clonotype. This chain connects TRBV5-1 to TRBJ1-6; D gene ambiguous. Germline CDR1 reads SGHRS; CDR2 reads YFSETQ. The CDR3 contains 16 residues. V gave up 4 bases and J gave up 6 bases, with 17 bases separating them. The CDR3 region is CASSAAYGGSNSPLHF. Here the CDR3 DNA reads TGCGCCAGCAGCGCGGCATACGGCGGATCTAATTCACCCCTCCACTTT.

This clonotype was found many times. The V gene is TRBV11-2, the J gene TRBJ2-2; 8 nucleotides align to TRBD2. The germline CDR1 and CDR2 sequences are SGHAT and FQNNGV. This CDR3 spans 17 amino acids. V lost 5 bases and J lost 5; bases outside the gene matches: 13. The CDR3 reads CASSPPVGGGRTGELFF. The CDR3 nucleotides are TGTGCCAGCAGCCCGCCGGTCGGCGGGGGGAGGACCGGGGAGCTGTTTTTT.

This clonotype was picked up many times. The CDR3, as DNA: TGTGCCAGCGGGCTGGCGGGGGTAGTCTCACCCCTCCACTTT. Its protein product is CASGLAGVVSPLHF. The J gene is TRBJ1-6, the V gene TRBV7-9; perhaps TRBD1 as D (5 bases). The CDR3 consists of 14 residues. The V gene's germline CDR1 is SEHNR and CDR2 FQNEAQ (reference sequence). V was shortened by 8 bases and J by 10 bases, with 18 bases between the two germline ends.